In this sample, the clone carrying this TCR beta chain turned up a few times. Using its own MiXCR run on the RT-PCR reads, TCRdb lists one record per CDR3 protein. Among about 960,000 distinct CDR3 sequences listed, more than 15% were seen once. The data derive from a study of patients and donors after allogeneic stem cell transplantation. Unmatched junction bases numbered 13, after V lost 5 bases and J lost 3 bases. This CDR3 is 16 amino acids long. Germline CDR1 SGHVS, CDR2 FQNEAQ. This sequence was found in a human donor who was either an allogeneic HSCT recipient or a stem cell or donor lymphocyte infusion donor (not recorded which). It is not recorded whose cells these are; they may come from a transplant donor. Sequenced: blood, either unsorted or a sorted T cell fraction (not recorded which). The chain is built from TRBV7-8 and TRBJ2-7, with 7 bases identical to TRBD1. The DNA for the CDR3 is TGTGCCAGCAGCGCCCGCCTCCAACAGGGGTACTACGAGCAGTACTTC. It codes for CASSARLQQGYYEQYF.